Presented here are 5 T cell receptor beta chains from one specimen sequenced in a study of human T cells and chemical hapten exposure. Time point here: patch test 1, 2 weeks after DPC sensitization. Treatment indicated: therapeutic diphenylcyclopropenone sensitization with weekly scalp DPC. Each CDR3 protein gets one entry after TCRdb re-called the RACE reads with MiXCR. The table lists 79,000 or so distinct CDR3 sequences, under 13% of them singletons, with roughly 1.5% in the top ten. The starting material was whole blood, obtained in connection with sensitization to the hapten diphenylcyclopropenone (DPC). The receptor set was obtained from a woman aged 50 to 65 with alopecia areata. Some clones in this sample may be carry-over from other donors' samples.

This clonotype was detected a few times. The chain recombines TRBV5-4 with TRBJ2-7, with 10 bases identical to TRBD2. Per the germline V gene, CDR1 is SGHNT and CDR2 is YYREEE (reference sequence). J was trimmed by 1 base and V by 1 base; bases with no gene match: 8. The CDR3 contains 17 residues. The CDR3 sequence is CASSLFVLAGESYEQYF. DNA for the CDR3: TGTGCCAGCAGCTTGTTTGTGCTAGCGGGAGAATCCTACGAGCAGTACTTC.

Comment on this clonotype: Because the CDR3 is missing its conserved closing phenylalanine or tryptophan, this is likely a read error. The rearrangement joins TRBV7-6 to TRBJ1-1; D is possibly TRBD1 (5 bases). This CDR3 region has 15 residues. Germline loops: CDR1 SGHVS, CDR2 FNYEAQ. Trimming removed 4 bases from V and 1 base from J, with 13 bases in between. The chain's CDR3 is CASSSLRGSNTEAFY. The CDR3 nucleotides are TGTGCCAGCAGCTCCCTTAGGGGCTCGAACACTGAAGCTTTCTAT.

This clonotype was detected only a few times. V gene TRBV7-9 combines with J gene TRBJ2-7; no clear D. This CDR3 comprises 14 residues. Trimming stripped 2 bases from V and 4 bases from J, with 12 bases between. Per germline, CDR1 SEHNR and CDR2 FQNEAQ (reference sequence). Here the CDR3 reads CASSLKSHPYEQYF. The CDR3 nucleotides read TGTGCCAGCAGCTTAAAGTCACACCCGTACGAGCAGTACTTC.

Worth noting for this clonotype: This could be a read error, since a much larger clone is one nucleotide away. The CDR3 loop is CASSQSSGGFNEKLFF. In nucleotides, the CDR3 is TGTGCCAGCAGCCAATCATCAGGGGGCTTTAATGAAAAACTGTTTTTT. The chain employs TRBV3-1 and TRBJ1-4, with TRBD1 identical over 8 bases. The V gene end was trimmed by 2 bases and the J gene end by 4 bases; junction bases not matched to a gene: 6. CDR1 is LGHDT, CDR2 YNNKEL, per germline (reference sequence). The CDR3 covers 16 residues.

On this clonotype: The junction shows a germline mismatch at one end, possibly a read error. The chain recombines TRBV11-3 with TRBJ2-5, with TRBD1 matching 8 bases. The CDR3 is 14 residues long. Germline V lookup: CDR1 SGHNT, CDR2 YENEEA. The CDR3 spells CTSSRDRQQETQYF. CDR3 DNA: TGTACCAGCAGCCGGGACAGGCAACAAGAGACCCAGTACTTC.